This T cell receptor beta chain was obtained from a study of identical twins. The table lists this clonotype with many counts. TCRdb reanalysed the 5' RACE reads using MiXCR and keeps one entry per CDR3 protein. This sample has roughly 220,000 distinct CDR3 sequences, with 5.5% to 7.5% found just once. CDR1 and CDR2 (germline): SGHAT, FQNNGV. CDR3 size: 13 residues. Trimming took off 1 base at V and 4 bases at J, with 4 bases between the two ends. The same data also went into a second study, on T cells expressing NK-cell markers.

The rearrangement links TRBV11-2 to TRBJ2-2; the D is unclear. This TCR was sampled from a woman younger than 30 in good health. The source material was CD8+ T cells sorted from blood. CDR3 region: CASSLVSTGELFF. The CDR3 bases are TGTGCCAGCAGCTTAGTGAGCACCGGGGAGCTGTTTTTT. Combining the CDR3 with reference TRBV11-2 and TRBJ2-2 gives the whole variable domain EAGVAQSPRYKIIEKRQSVAFWCNPISGHATLYWYQQILGQGPKLLIQFQNNGVVDDSQLPKDRFSAERLKGVDSTLKIQPAKLEDSAVYLCASSLVSTGELFFGEGSRLTVL.